The clone carrying this T cell receptor (beta chain) is a singleton in its sample. Researchers ran the PCR with 60 Vbeta and 13 Jbeta primers. TCRdb's table, derived via immunoSEQ multiplex PCR, lists solely in-frame clones and lacks some. The table shows around 38,000 clones, with over 65% occurring only once. The V and J ends lost 5 bases and 10 bases, in that order; junction bases with no gene match: 11. The CDR3 has 15 amino acids. CDR1 and CDR2 from the germline V gene are KGHSH and LQKENI. The data are from a study of cytomegalovirus exposure and HLA in healthy donors. This sequence originates from a man between 45 and 60 years old in good health and CMV-seropositive. The sequencing sample was made of PBMCs. The V and J genes are TRBV18 and TRBJ1-6; 7 positions agree with TRBD1. The CDR3 loop is CASSSNQGGDSPLHF. CDR3 coding DNA: TGTGCCAGCTCATCCAATCAGGGGGGTGACTCACCCCTCCACTTT.